This T cell receptor beta chain comes out of a study of cytomegalovirus exposure and HLA in healthy donors. On the study more broadly: Earlier sequencing of around 190 million T cells yielded 100 million to 140 million unique TCR beta sequences. General observations from the study: TCR beta sequences reportedly predicted most subjects' HLA-A and HLA-B alleles accurately. Cytomegalovirus association was assigned to around 150 TCR beta chains.

The PCR ran on 60 Vbeta and 13 Jbeta primers. Some clones are missing from TCRdb's copy, which holds only in-frame ones; the method was immunoSEQ multiplex PCR. The data contain over 100,000 clones, approximately 82% of them singletons. Comments on this clone: Its antigen remains unknown.

Sequenced input: PBMCs. This TCR derives from a man aged 25-40 years in good health and CMV-seropositive.

CDR3 sequence reads: CASSRADNYGYTF. The CDR3 bases are TGTGCCAGTAGTAGGGCCGATAACTATGGCTACACCTTC. The chain has TRBV19 and TRBJ1-2; D unresolved. The CDR3 has 13 residues. The germline V gene encodes CDR1 LNHDA and CDR2 SQIVND (reference sequence). V lost 4 bases and J lost 1, with 7 bases in between.